Following are 30 T cell receptor beta chains from one sample sequenced in a study of blood T cells in healthy people across ages. Alongside a J-beta primer mix, a sample-barcoded 5' primer served in a second PCR lasting about 7 to 12 cycles. In TCRdb, the 5' RACE reads were re-called with MiXCR into one record per CDR3 protein. The sample lists hundreds of thousands of distinct CDR3 sequences, roughly 58% occurring once. Source material: blood. The receptors were sampled from a man in his 60s in good health.

The chain joins TRBV7-2 to TRBJ2-7, with 8 bases that match TRBD1. Germline CDR1 reads SGHTA; CDR2 reads FQGNSA. J gave up 3 bases and V 1 base, and 2 bases lay outside the gene matches. This CDR3 has 14 amino acids. This CDR3 reads CASSLETGVYEQYF. The CDR3 bases are TGTGCCAGCAGCTTAGAGACAGGGGTCTACGAGCAGTACTTC. Full variable domain (remainder filled in from reference TRBV7-2 and TRBJ2-7): GAGVSQSPSNKVTEKGKDVELRCDPISGHTALYWYRQSLGQGLEFLIYFQGNSAPDKSGLPSDRFSAERTGGSVSTLTIQRTQQEDSAVYLCASSLETGVYEQYFGPGTRLTVT.

CDR3 amino acids: CASSFLPGNEQFF. CDR3 sequence (DNA): TGCGCCAGCAGCTTCCTTCCTGGGAATGAGCAGTTCTTC. The rearrangement joins TRBV5-1 to TRBJ2-1; no clear D. V lost 2 bases and J lost 7, with 10 bases in between. From germline, CDR1 is SGHRS and CDR2 YFSETQ. The CDR3 is 13 residues long.

The rearrangement links TRBV4-1 to TRBJ2-1, with no clear D. CDR3 length: 13 amino acids. Per germline, CDR1 MGHRA and CDR2 YSYEKL. The V end lost 5 bases, the J end lost 8 bases, and 13 bases lay between the germline ends. This CDR3 reads CASSGPPLDEQFF. As DNA, the CDR3 is TGCGCCAGCAGCGGCCCCCCTCTGGATGAGCAGTTCTTC.

The chain employs TRBV5-6 and TRBJ2-4; TRBD1 agrees at 8 bases. The germline V gene has CDR1 SGHDT and CDR2 YYEEEE. The CDR3 spans 14 residues. Trimming took 5 bases from V and 5 from J; bases not matched to a gene: 6. CDR3 sequence reads: CASSQQGAENIQYF. The DNA for the CDR3 is TGTGCCAGCAGTCAGCAGGGGGCTGAAAACATTCAGTACTTC.

The table lists this clonotype with a few counts. This chain connects TRBV5-1 to TRBJ2-1; TRBD2 matches 13 bases. Trimming cost V 4 bases and J 6 bases; bases outside gene matches: 10. Germline V gene sequence: CDR1 SGHRS, CDR2 YFSETQ. The CDR3 is 17 amino acids. The CDR3 nucleotides read TGCGCCAGCAGCCTCGGACTAGCGGGGGCCTTAGGCAATGAGCAGTTCTTC. This sequence encodes CASSLGLAGALGNEQFF.

J is TRBJ2-4 and V is TRBV4-1; a possible D gene is TRBD2 (5 bases). The end of the DNA aligns better with TRBJ2-5, so the J call may be wrong. The CDR3 has 14 amino acids. Germline loops: CDR1 MGHRA, CDR2 YSYEKL. The CDR3 here is CASSEVGALETQYF. The CDR3 nucleotides are TGCGCCAGCAGCGAGGTGGGAGCGTTGGAGACCCAGTACTTC.

This chain joins TRBV5-6 and TRBJ2-3; 8 bases map to TRBD1. Germline assignment: CDR1 SGHDT and CDR2 YYEEEE. Losses at the gene ends were 5 bases for V and 2 bases for J; bases not matched to a gene: 7. The CDR3 is 15 amino acids. The DNA of the CDR3 is TGTGCCAGCAGTGACGGGACAGGATCCACAGATACGCAGTATTTT. Translating it yields CASSDGTGSTDTQYF.

A few counts support this clonotype. The rearrangement joins TRBV7-2 to TRBJ2-3; 8 positions agree with TRBD2. Germline CDR1 is SGHTA and CDR2 is FQGNSA. The CDR3 totals 15 residues. V lost 5 bases and J lost 1; bases outside the gene matches: 5. The CDR3 loop is CASSPQAGGTDTQYF. Here the CDR3 DNA reads TGTGCCAGCAGCCCCCAAGCGGGGGGCACAGATACGCAGTATTTT.

This clonotype was detected once. The chain links TRBV4-1 to TRBJ2-7; 7 bases align to TRBD1. The V segment lost 0 bases and the J segment 2 bases; nucleotides outside the gene matches: 7. CDR3 size: 16 residues. The germline V gene encodes CDR1 MGHRA and CDR2 YSYEKL. For the CDR3, the DNA is TGCGCCAGCAGCCAAGATCCGGCAGGGGGAGCCTACGAGCAGTACTTC. Protein: CASSQDPAGGAYEQYF.

The chain joins TRBV4-2 to TRBJ1-2; D is unresolved. Germline V gene lookup returns CDR1 LGHNA and CDR2 YNFKEQ. The CDR3 contains 14 residues. Trimming took 1 base from V and 7 from J, leaving 13 bases between them. CDR3 in amino acids: CASSQAGPRGGYTF. CDR3 DNA sequence: TGTGCCAGCAGCCAAGCCGGGCCCCGGGGTGGCTACACCTTC.

This clonotype was seen only a few times. The rearrangement joins TRBV7-2 to TRBJ2-5; D could derive from TRBD1 or TRBD2 (5 bases each). With the DNA end fitting TRBJ2-7 better, the J assignment may be wrong. This CDR3 has 17 amino acids. From germline, CDR1 is SGHTA and CDR2 FQGNSA. CDR3 residues: CASSSPTTGRGPYEQYF. The CDR3 region has the DNA TGTGCCAGCAGCTCACCGACTACGGGCCGGGGACCCTACGAGCAGTACTTC.

The chain carries TRBV6-2 or TRBV6-3 and TRBJ1-4; 10 bases map to TRBD1. J gave up 7 bases and V 5 bases, and 7 bases lay outside the gene matches. CDR3 length equals 15 residues. CDR1 MNHEY and CDR2 SVGEGT come from the germline V gene. This CDR3 reads CASSRPGQGSEKLFF. DNA for the CDR3: TGTGCCAGCAGTAGGCCGGGACAGGGGTCTGAAAAACTGTTTTTT.

This clonotype occurred once. CDR3 DNA sequence: TGTGCCAGCAGCTTCAACAGGGGCACTGAAGCTTTCTTT. Amino acid sequence: CASSFNRGTEAFF. The V gene is TRBV7-9, the J gene TRBJ1-1; 7 bases match TRBD1. This CDR3 is built from 13 residues. V was pared by 3 bases and J by 4 bases, with 2 bases of the junction left unmatched. Germline-derived CDR1 and CDR2 are SEHNR and FQNEAQ (reference sequence).

This clonotype is a singleton in its sample. The chain recombines TRBV6-2 or TRBV6-3 with TRBJ1-2; D gene uncertain. This CDR3 is built from 12 residues. The germline CDR1 and CDR2 sequences are MNHEY and SVGEGT. Trimming left V 2 bases short and J 2 bases short, with 3 bases between. CDR3 residues: CASSYRNYGYTF. The CDR3 DNA follows: TGTGCCAGCAGTTACCGGAACTATGGCTACACCTTC.

This clonotype was detected once. The rearrangement links TRBV20-1 to TRBJ2-3; D remains ambiguous. The germline CDR1 and CDR2 sequences are DFQATT and SNEGSKA (reference sequence). The CDR3 is made up of 12 amino acids. Trimming cost V 3 bases and J 2 bases, with 6 bases left between them. CDR3 sequence (DNA): TGCAGTGCTAGCCGCACCACAGATACGCAGTATTTT. Its translation: CSASRTTDTQYF.

V and J are TRBV20-1 and TRBJ2-1, with TRBD2 identical over 11 bases. There are 17 residues in the CDR3. With V trimmed by 3 bases and J by 0 bases, 7 bases remained unmatched. CDR1 is DFQATT and CDR2 is SNEGSKA in the germline V gene (reference sequence). In DNA form, the CDR3 reads TGCAGTGCTAGGCCGGCTAGCGGGGGGAGCTCCTACAATGAGCAGTTCTTC. Protein product: CSARPASGGSSYNEQFF.

The chain couples TRBV29-1 to TRBJ2-5; 7 bases match TRBD2. Trimming cost V 4 bases and J 11 bases; bases outside gene matches: 16. Germline loops: CDR1 SQVTM, CDR2 ANQGSEA. The CDR3 is 14 amino acids. CDR3 amino acids: CSVVDSKGGNEQYF. In DNA form, the CDR3 reads TGCAGCGTTGTTGACTCCAAGGGAGGGAATGAGCAGTACTTC.

The CDR3, as DNA: TGTGCCACCAGTGAGCGGGGGGCCAGGGGGCGTGGGAATGAGCAGTTCTTC. It specifies CATSERGARGRGNEQFF. The genes are TRBV24-1 and TRBJ2-1, with D perhaps TRBD1 or TRBD2 (8 bases each). Trimming left V 4 bases short and J 7 bases short, with 22 bases between. Germline V gene sequence: CDR1 KGHDR, CDR2 SFDVKD. The CDR3 consists of 17 residues.

The chain joins TRBV2 to TRBJ2-3, with a weak D call TRBD1 (5 bases). Germline loops: CDR1 SNHLY, CDR2 FYNNEI. V was clipped by 6 bases and J by 4 bases, with 11 bases between them. The CDR3 extends over 13 amino acids. DNA of the CDR3: TGTGCCAGCAGGCAGGGTTTAGCAGATACGCAGTATTTT. It specifies CASRQGLADTQYF.

This clonotype was seen only a few times. The chain uses TRBV5-1 and TRBJ2-5, with D hard to call. There are 16 residues in the CDR3. Germline CDR1 reads SGHRS; CDR2 reads YFSETQ. V shed 6 bases and J shed 5 bases, with 23 bases lying between them. The CDR3, as DNA: TGCGCCAGCACCGAGAGCCCCAATAGGGCGGCCGAGACCCAGTACTTC. This sequence encodes CASTESPNRAAETQYF.

This clonotype was seen a few times. V gene TRBV15 combines with J gene TRBJ2-7; 11 nucleotides agree with TRBD1. The length of the CDR3 is 15 residues. The V segment lost 4 bases and the J segment 2 bases; nucleotides outside the gene matches: 4. CDR1 and CDR2 (germline): LNHNV, YYDKDF (reference sequence). CDR3 sequence: CATSKGTGGTYEQYF. The CDR3 DNA is TGTGCCACCAGCAAGGGGACAGGGGGTACCTACGAGCAGTACTTC.

The DNA of the CDR3 is TGTGCCAGCCGACTAGGGGCTAGCGGCTCAGAGACCCAGTACTTC. Its protein product is CASRLGASGSETQYF. This chain uses TRBV11-2 with TRBJ2-5; 7 bases are a match to TRBD2. The CDR3 consists of 15 residues. V was pared by 8 bases and J by 4 bases, with 13 bases of the junction left unmatched. Germline CDR1 reads SGHAT; CDR2 reads FQNNGV.

This clonotype came up a few times. The rearrangement links TRBV15 to TRBJ2-7; D remains ambiguous. CDR1 and CDR2 (germline): LNHNV, YYDKDF (reference sequence). Trimming pared 2 bases from V and 2 bases from J, leaving 13 bases between. This CDR3 is 15 amino acids long. DNA for the CDR3: TGTGCCACCAGCAGAAATAGGGCAGGTCCCTACGAGCAGTACTTC. This translates into CATSRNRAGPYEQYF.

V gene TRBV15 combines with J gene TRBJ1-4, with TRBD1 matching 8 bases. Germline V gene sequence: CDR1 LNHNV, CDR2 YYDKDF (reference sequence). CDR3 size: 17 residues. The V gene end was trimmed by 6 bases and the J gene end by 5 bases; junction bases not matched to a gene: 14. Here the CDR3 reads CATSRGGQGRKNEKLFF. The CDR3 coding sequence is TGTGCCACCAGTAGGGGTGGACAGGGAAGGAAAAATGAAAAACTGTTTTTT.

The J gene is TRBJ2-1, the V gene TRBV20-1; the D call may be TRBD1 or TRBD2 (5 bases each). The DNA matches TRBJ2-7 better at its end, which makes the J call doubtful. CDR1 is DFQATT, CDR2 SNEGSKA, per germline (reference sequence). The CDR3 spans 16 residues. In DNA, the CDR3 is TGCAGTGCTAGAGCGGGGCGTCTAGAGGTTGGCTACGAGCAGTACTTC. This codes for CSARAGRLEVGYEQYF.

The chain carries TRBV6-6 and TRBJ2-4; the D is unclear. The DNA end lines up better with TRBJ2-7; the J call may be wrong. The germline gives CDR1 MNHNY, CDR2 SVGAGI (reference sequence). The CDR3 is 16 amino acids. CDR3 DNA: TGTGCCAGCAGTTACTCGAGTGGGCCCCACTCCTACGAGCAGTACTTC. Translation: CASSYSSGPHSYEQYF.

This chain connects TRBV2 to TRBJ2-2; D possibly corresponds to TRBD1 (7 bases). V lost 10 bases to trimming and J lost 6 bases, with 18 bases between them. The CDR3 spans 14 residues. The germline CDR1 and CDR2 sequences are SNHLY and FYNNEI. In nucleotides, the CDR3 is TGTGCCACCAGGGGGGAGCCTCCCGCCGGGGAGCTGTTTTTT. As protein: CATRGEPPAGELFF.

This clonotype was recorded once. The chain has TRBV20-1 and TRBJ1-5; D is uncertain. The V gene's germline CDR1 is DFQATT and CDR2 SNEGSKA (reference sequence). V lost 6 bases and J 2 bases, leaving 14 bases between the germline ends. The CDR3 has 14 residues. CDR3 DNA: TGCAGTGCAGACAACGGGAGACGCAATCAGCCCCAGCATTTT. Its translation: CSADNGRRNQPQHF.

The chain uses TRBV5-1 and TRBJ2-6; D unclear. The V gene's germline CDR1 is SGHRS and CDR2 YFSETQ. V lost 4 bases and J lost 2, with 10 bases in between. The CDR3 covers 15 residues. The CDR3 DNA follows: TGCGCCAGCAGCATCGACGTGCCTGGGGCCAACGTCCTGACTTTC. Translating gives CASSIDVPGANVLTF.

This clonotype was observed a handful of times. The chain has TRBV20-1 and TRBJ2-5; 7 nucleotides agree with TRBD1. Gene TRBJ2-7 matches the end of the DNA better, so the J call may be wrong. Germline-derived CDR1 and CDR2 are DFQATT and SNEGSKA (reference sequence). This CDR3 contains 12 residues. CDR3 in DNA: TGCAGTGCTAGAAGGGCAGGGGGCGAGCAGTACTTC. It translates to CSARRAGGEQYF.